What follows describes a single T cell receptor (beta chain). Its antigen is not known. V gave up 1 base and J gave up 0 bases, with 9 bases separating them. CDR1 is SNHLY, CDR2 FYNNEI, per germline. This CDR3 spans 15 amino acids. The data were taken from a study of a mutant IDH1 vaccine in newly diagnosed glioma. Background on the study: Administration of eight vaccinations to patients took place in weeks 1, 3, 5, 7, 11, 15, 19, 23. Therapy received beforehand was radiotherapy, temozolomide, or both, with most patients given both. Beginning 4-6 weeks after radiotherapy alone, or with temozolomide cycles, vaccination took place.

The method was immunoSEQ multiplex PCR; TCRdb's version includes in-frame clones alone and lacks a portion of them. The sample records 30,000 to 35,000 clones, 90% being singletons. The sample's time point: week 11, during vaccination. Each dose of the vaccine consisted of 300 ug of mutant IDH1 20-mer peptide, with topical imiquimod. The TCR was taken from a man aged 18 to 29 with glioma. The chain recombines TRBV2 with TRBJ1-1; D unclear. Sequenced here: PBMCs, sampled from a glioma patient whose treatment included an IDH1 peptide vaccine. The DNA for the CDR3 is TGTGCCAGCAGTGAAGTCGAGACAATGAACACTGAAGCTTTCTTT. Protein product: CASSEVETMNTEAFF.